Listed below are T cell receptor beta chains from one sample, sequenced in a study of T cell changes during pregnancy in multiple sclerosis. Here immunoSEQ multiplex PCR was the method, and the copy in TCRdb shows in-frame clones only, minus some. The sample has tens of thousands of clones, roughly nine tenths seen once. The source was peripheral blood, collected after pregnancy. These receptors all stem from a female donor in good health, enrolled as a control in a pregnancy study. The CDR3 runs from the conserved cysteine through the conserved F or W. D genes are given only for firm matches. The size entry is marked missing in some rows and otherwise reads once, few, many or a size class.

j_gene: TRBJ2-1; d_gene: -; v_gene: TRBV14; abundance: -; CDR3nt: TGTGCCAGCAGCCAAGAGAGAATTGAGCAGTTCTTC; CDR3aa: CASSQERIEQFF
j_gene: TRBJ2-7; d_gene: TRBD2; v_gene: TRBV11-3; abundance: -; CDR3nt: TGTGCCAGCGTCCCGACTAGCGGGGGCTCCTACGAGCAGTACTTC; CDR3aa: CASVPTSGGSYEQYF
j_gene: TRBJ1-2; d_gene: -; v_gene: TRBV7-2; abundance: -; CDR3nt: TGTGCCAGCAGCTCCGGCACAGGGAGCTTTAACTATGGCTACACCTTC; CDR3aa: CASSSGTGSFNYGYTF
j_gene: TRBJ1-4; d_gene: -; v_gene: TRBV7-9; abundance: -; CDR3nt: TGTGCCAGCAGTGAAACGGGCCCAGGGAAACTGTTTTTT; CDR3aa: CASSETGPGKLFF
j_gene: TRBJ2-7; d_gene: -; v_gene: TRBV15; abundance: -; CDR3nt: TGTGCCACCAGCAGAGATCTATTTTCCTACGAGCAGTACTTC; CDR3aa: CATSRDLFSYEQYF
j_gene: TRBJ2-2; d_gene: -; v_gene: TRBV11-2; abundance: -; CDR3nt: TGTGCCAGCAGCGCCCGGGACAAGGGGTCCGGGGAGCTGTTTTTT; CDR3aa: CASSARDKGSGELFF
j_gene: TRBJ2-2; d_gene: -; v_gene: TRBV7-7; abundance: -; CDR3nt: TGTGCTAGCAGCTTAAGGGAGGAAGGGGAGCTGTTTTTT; CDR3aa: CASSLREEGELFF
j_gene: TRBJ2-3; d_gene: -; v_gene: TRBV2; abundance: -; CDR3nt: TGTGCCAGCAGACTCACAGTGGGAGTAAGCACAGATACGCAGTATTTT; CDR3aa: CASRLTVGVSTDTQYF
j_gene: TRBJ2-1; d_gene: TRBD2; v_gene: TRBV10-3; abundance: -; CDR3nt: TGTGCCATCAGCCAGACTAGCGGGAGGGCCCCTGAGCAGTTCTTC; CDR3aa: CAISQTSGRAPEQFF
j_gene: TRBJ1-1; d_gene: TRBD1; v_gene: TRBV30; abundance: -; CDR3nt: TGTGCCTGGAGCGATACAGGGGACACTGAAGCTTTCTTT; CDR3aa: CAWSDTGDTEAFF
j_gene: TRBJ1-2; d_gene: -; v_gene: TRBV18; abundance: -; CDR3nt: TGTGCCAGCTCACCCGGTACGGCAGGGCATGGCTACACCTTC; CDR3aa: CASSPGTAGHGYTF
j_gene: TRBJ1-1; d_gene: -; v_gene: TRBV15; abundance: -; CDR3nt: TGTGCCACCAGCAGAGATGTTCCAGGGTGGAACACTGAAGCTTTCTTT; CDR3aa: CATSRDVPGWNTEAFF
j_gene: TRBJ2-3; d_gene: TRBD2; v_gene: TRBV5-6; abundance: -; CDR3nt: TGTGCCAGCAGCTCCCCTAGCGGGGGGGGCGCAGATACGCAGTATTTT; CDR3aa: CASSSPSGGGADTQYF
j_gene: TRBJ2-3; d_gene: TRBD2; v_gene: TRBV5-1; abundance: -; CDR3nt: TGCGCCAGCAGCTTGAACTACGGACTAGCGGGGGGCTCTAGCACAGATACGCAGTATTTT; CDR3aa: CASSLNYGLAGGSSTDTQYF
j_gene: TRBJ2-7; d_gene: -; v_gene: TRBV5-1; abundance: once; CDR3nt: TGCGCCAGCAGCTTGGCCGTGAGCTACGAGCAGTACTTC; CDR3aa: CASSLAVSYEQYF
j_gene: TRBJ1-6; d_gene: TRBD1; v_gene: TRBV15; abundance: -; CDR3nt: TGTGCCACCAGCAAAACAGGGGCCGTCAATTCACCCCTCCACTTT; CDR3aa: CATSKTGAVNSPLHF
j_gene: TRBJ1-1; d_gene: TRBD1; v_gene: TRBV2; abundance: -; CDR3nt: TGTGCCAGCAGTGAAGTGGAACCCAGTCAGGGGGACGAAGCTTTCTTT; CDR3aa: CASSEVEPSQGDEAFF
j_gene: TRBJ1-1; d_gene: -; v_gene: TRBV5-4; abundance: -; CDR3nt: TGTGCCAGCAGCTTGGGTTTATCTGAAGCTTTCTTT; CDR3aa: CASSLGLSEAFF
j_gene: TRBJ1-1; d_gene: -; v_gene: TRBV29-1; abundance: -; CDR3nt: TGCAGCGTGGGGAGGGGGGCGAACACTGAAGCTTTCTTT; CDR3aa: CSVGRGANTEAFF
j_gene: TRBJ2-2; d_gene: -; v_gene: TRBV5-1; abundance: -; CDR3nt: TGCGCCAGCCGGGAAGTCCAAACGAACACCGGGGAGCTGTTTTTT; CDR3aa: CASREVQTNTGELFF
j_gene: TRBJ1-2; d_gene: -; v_gene: TRBV19; abundance: -; CDR3nt: TGTGCCAGTAGTAAGAGTCCTAGCAAAACGACTAACTATGGCTACACCTTC; CDR3aa: CASSKSPSKTTNYGYTF
j_gene: TRBJ1-1; d_gene: TRBD1; v_gene: TRBV5-1; abundance: -; CDR3nt: TGCGCCAGCAGCTTCAACAGGGGGGGGAACACTGAAGCTTTCTTT; CDR3aa: CASSFNRGGNTEAFF
j_gene: TRBJ2-1; d_gene: -; v_gene: TRBV19; abundance: -; CDR3nt: TGTGCCAGTAGCTATTTGTCCGCGGAGCAGTTCTTC; CDR3aa: CASSYLSAEQFF
j_gene: TRBJ2-7; d_gene: TRBD2; v_gene: TRBV7-8; abundance: once; CDR3nt: TGTGCCAGCAGCTTAAACCCACTAGCGGCCTACGAGCAGTACTTC; CDR3aa: CASSLNPLAAYEQYF
j_gene: TRBJ1-3; d_gene: -; v_gene: TRBV2; abundance: -; CDR3nt: TGTGCCAGCAGGGTAGGAGGCTCTGGAAACACCATATATTTT; CDR3aa: CASRVGGSGNTIYF
j_gene: TRBJ2-7; d_gene: TRBD2; v_gene: TRBV7-2; abundance: -; CDR3nt: TGTGCCAGCAGCTCTGGACTAGCGGGGGGGCAGTACTTC; CDR3aa: CASSSGLAGGQYF
j_gene: TRBJ2-7; d_gene: TRBD2; v_gene: TRBV7-2; abundance: -; CDR3nt: TGTGCCAGCAGCTTAGGGGCGGCGGGGGTTCTCTCCTACGAGCAGTACTTC; CDR3aa: CASSLGAAGVLSYEQYF
j_gene: TRBJ2-7; d_gene: TRBD1; v_gene: TRBV7-2; abundance: -; CDR3nt: TGTGCCAGCAGCTTAATCCCCCCAGGGGGCGAGCAGTACTTC; CDR3aa: CASSLIPPGGEQYF
j_gene: TRBJ2-3; d_gene: -; v_gene: TRBV15; abundance: -; CDR3nt: TGTGCCACCACCCGGGACTTCGGCGATAGAGATACGCAGTATTTT; CDR3aa: CATTRDFGDRDTQYF
j_gene: TRBJ2-3; d_gene: TRBD2; v_gene: TRBV27; abundance: -; CDR3nt: TGTGCCAGCGGCATAGGACTAGCGACAGATACGCAGTATTTT; CDR3aa: CASGIGLATDTQYF
j_gene: TRBJ1-6; d_gene: TRBD1; v_gene: TRBV2; abundance: -; CDR3nt: TGTGCCAGCAGGGATACAGGGGAGAGCTCCTATAATTCACCCCTCCACTTT; CDR3aa: CASRDTGESSYNSPLHF
j_gene: TRBJ2-3; d_gene: -; v_gene: TRBV7-6; abundance: -; CDR3nt: TGTGCCAGCAGCTTAGTAGGGACTAGCACAGATACGCAGTATTTT; CDR3aa: CASSLVGTSTDTQYF
j_gene: TRBJ2-7; d_gene: TRBD1; v_gene: TRBV5-8; abundance: -; CDR3nt: TGTGCCAGCAGCTTGGTTGGGACAGCGTCCGACGAGCAGTACTTC; CDR3aa: CASSLVGTASDEQYF
j_gene: TRBJ1-6; d_gene: -; v_gene: TRBV5-4; abundance: -; CDR3nt: TGTGCCAGCAGCTTGGGGCAATCGGGTTCACCCCTCCACTTT; CDR3aa: CASSLGQSGSPLHF
j_gene: TRBJ2-7; d_gene: -; v_gene: TRBV7-2; abundance: -; CDR3nt: TGTGCCAGCAGCCCTCGCCAAGGGGCTTACGAGCAGTACTTC; CDR3aa: CASSPRQGAYEQYF
j_gene: TRBJ2-7; d_gene: -; v_gene: TRBV11-1; abundance: -; CDR3nt: TGTGCCAGCAGGTTTGGAGGGAACTCCTACGAGCAGTACTTC; CDR3aa: CASRFGGNSYEQYF
j_gene: TRBJ1-1; d_gene: TRBD1; v_gene: TRBV5-1; abundance: -; CDR3nt: TGCGCCAGCAGCTCCCAGACAGGGGGGCACACTGAAGCTTTCTTT; CDR3aa: CASSSQTGGHTEAFF
j_gene: TRBJ2-2; d_gene: -; v_gene: TRBV4-1; abundance: -; CDR3nt: TGCGCCAGCAGCCAAAGGCTGGGGGGGAACACCGGGGAGCTGTTTTTT; CDR3aa: CASSQRLGGNTGELFF
j_gene: TRBJ1-1; d_gene: TRBD1; v_gene: TRBV19; abundance: -; CDR3nt: TGTGCCAGTAGTCCGGGGAGACAGGGGATAAACACTGAAGCTTTCTTT; CDR3aa: CASSPGRQGINTEAFF
j_gene: TRBJ2-7; d_gene: -; v_gene: TRBV7-6; abundance: -; CDR3nt: TGTGCCAGCAGTTATAGCGGCTCCTACGAGCAGTACTTC; CDR3aa: CASSYSGSYEQYF
j_gene: TRBJ2-7; d_gene: TRBD2; v_gene: TRBV4-1; abundance: -; CDR3nt: TGCGCCAGCAGCCAAGGTTCTAGCGGGAGACGCGAGCAGTACTTC; CDR3aa: CASSQGSSGRREQYF
j_gene: TRBJ1-1; d_gene: TRBD1; v_gene: TRBV7-8; abundance: -; CDR3nt: TGTGCCAGCAGCTTAAGGAGGACAGGGTTGATCACTGAAGCTTTCTTT; CDR3aa: CASSLRRTGLITEAFF